This T cell receptor beta chain is drawn from a study of long-term antiretroviral therapy in people with HIV (dated by TCRdb to between 2021 and 2024). As for the study more broadly: The earliest samples were collected approximately a decade before the 2015 WHO recommendation for immediate ART, a period when ART was typically delayed until CD4 counts fell. This retrospective serial study examined whether starting ART and sustained HIV suppression were associated with changes in the composition and diversity of the TRB repertoire in peripheral blood. The cohort contributed over 150 cryopreserved PBMC samples from 30 adults with confirmed HIV infection, collected serially over a mean of around 6 years (range 1-12). Of the roughly 30 participants with HIV, about a dozen were female. Test extractions of a monoclonal T-cell line alongside 30 to 35 polyclonal samples showed no cross-contamination during QIAcube processing. What the authors observed across the whole study: CDR3 length ranges in HIV repertoires were narrower than in controls, and network structure suggested an antigen-experienced repertoire with only a slight naive shift after ART. Expanded TRB clones identified before ART initiation dominated the repertoire at all time points, although this dominance fluctuated and declined in many PLHIV after ART. Limited PBMC availability meant only the TCR beta chain was sequenced, without alpha chain pairing. No data were available on ART adherence, viral resistance or therapy changes, limiting inferences about post-ART repertoire changes. Starting ART was linked to a significant rise in TRB diversity, yet even with long-term ART the diversity remained significantly lower than in transplant donor controls. The samples span the years 2004 to 2017, and the ART regimens used may be less effective than current regimens. Unsorted PBMC were profiled instead of sorted CD4+ and CD8+ T cells because pre-ART samples had limited cell numbers.

Inclusion was restricted to participants for whom at least one PBMC sample before ART initiation and at least two post-ART samples were available. Every participant with HIV received treatment in the United States of America. Before DNA extraction, cryopreserved samples of 1-10 million PBMC were thawed and then washed. At the time of the earliest PBMC sample, participants with HIV were aged between about 20 and 55 years. Each participant contributed PBMC samples from 1-4 timepoints before ART initiation and 2-8 timepoints after ART initiation, with a median of 7 samples. Serial HIV viral load, CD4+ T-cell count, ART history and demographic data were obtained for every participant. Genomic DNA was extracted from unsorted PBMC with a Qiagen kit on a QIAcube, processed in batches of 12 samples. CDR1 and CDR2 are read off the germline V gene (reference sequence) as MNHEY and SMNVEV. From the cysteine up to the phenylalanine, the CDR3 has a length of 16 residues. CDR3 DNA is the only sequence kept; it has 48 bases, read in frame from the first base. V has 5 bases trimmed and J has 5 bases trimmed; junction bases matching no gene number 8.

The count of this clone is one. What antigen it recognizes has not been identified. No qualities accompany the bases; no much larger clone lies one base away. The immunoSEQ hsTCRB v3.0 assay was used at survey level resolution to sequence the TRB variable region. TRB sequencing targeted a depth of about 40,000-50,000 T-cell genomes per sample. TRB libraries were pooled and sequenced on an Illumina MiSeq using a v3 150-cycle kit. Per the original workflow: Repertoire analysis was run in R within a reproducible Nextflow workflow that covered QC, data transformation and analysis. LymphoSeq2, an R package for exploring AIRR-Seq data, was used to implement custom analyses. A handful of samples that produced fewer than 5000 total TRB sequences were removed, so approximately 190 HIV repertoires were analyzed. Among the approximately 200 retained HIV repertoires, about 60 were collected before ART initiation and 129 were collected after ART initiation. Repertoires were downsampled to 5000 TRB nucleotide sequences, with summary statistics averaged over 100 downsampling iterations. The analysis kept only TRB sequences whose CDR3 regions were at least seven amino acids long. A Shannon entropy-derived clonality score and the Gini coefficient were used to measure diversity. In the repertoire networks, any two of the top 5000 CDR3 amino acid sequences were connected whenever the two sequences differed by an edit distance of one. GLIPH2 predicted antigen specificity groups and MHC restriction for TRB CDR3 amino acid sequences. Known CMV, EBV, HIV or tissue antigen associations were flagged by matching CDR3 amino acid sequences against VDJdb and McPAS-TCR. Pre-ART, post-ART and control groups were compared with Wilcoxon signed-rank tests and Holm-Bonferroni correction. Not all clones reach the TCRdb copy of this immuneACCESS table, which keeps in-frame sequences only. Checked studies attribute under half of the gap to unresolved V genes and leave the rest unexplained. The V and J calls and clone size come from that table; D and trimming were worked out from the DNA. For this sample there are 17,000 or so clones; 75% to 85% appear just once. The ten most abundant clones make up around 8.3% of the sample.

The material sequenced was unsorted PBMCs, taken 0.3 years after starting antiretroviral therapy. The chain is made from TRBV27 and TRBJ1-4; 10 of the junction bases match TRBD1. This TCR came from a man in his late teens or twenties with HIV. The DNA sequence follows: TGTGCCAGCAGTACATTGTGGGGACAGGGGAATGAAAAACTGTTTTTT. It translates as CASSTLWGQGNEKLFF.